This T cell receptor beta chain was sequenced in a study of T-cell reconstitution after alpha-beta-depleted transplantation in children. Deletions cut 7 bases from V and 4 bases from J, with 13 bases between. The CDR3 has 13 amino acids. CDR1 is MNHNS, CDR2 SASEGT, per germline. This clonotype was detected only a few times. Unique molecular identifiers featured in how the TCRbeta library was prepared. TCRdb reprocessed the PCR reads with MiXCR, giving one entry per CDR3 protein. The table includes 85,000 to 120,000 distinct CDR3 sequences, roughly 7.2% detected once. This specimen consisted of PBMCs, obtained before TCRalphabeta/CD19-depleted stem cell transplant. The chain couples TRBV6-1 to TRBJ1-1; D gene unclear. The receptor was derived from a boy aged 2-15 years with acute lymphoblastic leukemia, due to receive a stem cell transplant. The CDR3 DNA is TGTGCCAGCAAAGTGGAATGGGGCACTGAAGCTTTCTTT. The encoded protein is CASKVEWGTEAFF.